The 8 T cell receptor beta chains in this list originate from one sample, sequenced in a study of OX40 agonist ivuxolimab in advanced cancers. The table came from immunoSEQ multiplex PCR; TCRdb's copy has only in-frame clones and leaves some out. The sample includes approximately 30,000 clones, approximately 90% of them seen just once. The material sequenced was CD4+ or CD8+ T cells sorted from blood, taken in a trial of the OX40 agonist ivuxolimab. The receptors originated from an adult with an advanced solid tumor such as melanoma, head and neck, liver or kidney cancer.

The rearrangement uses TRBV7-7 and TRBJ2-7, with TRBD1 identical over 11 bases. The CDR3 has 15 residues. Germline CDR1 reads SSHAT; CDR2 reads FNYEAQ (reference sequence). V dropped 5 bases and J dropped 4; count of bases not matched to a gene: 7. This chain's CDR3 is CASSAGQGAMYEQYF. CDR3 nucleotide sequence: TGTGCCAGCAGCGCCGGACAGGGGGCTATGTACGAGCAGTACTTC.

This chain joins TRBV7-9 and TRBJ2-7; D uncertain. CDR1 is SEHNR and CDR2 is FQNEAQ in the germline V gene (reference sequence). Trimming shortened V by 0 bases and J by 6 bases, and 9 bases separated the two germline ends. This CDR3 is 13 amino acids long. The CDR3 DNA is TGTGCCAGCAGCTTAGCCGCCGGGTTCGAGCAGTACTTC. Its translation: CASSLAAGFEQYF. The whole variable domain, remainder taken from reference TRBV7-9 and TRBJ2-7, is DTGVSQNPRHKITKRGQNVTFRCDPISEHNRLYWYRQTLGQGPEFLTYFQNEAQLEKSRLLSDRFSAERPKGSFSTLEIQRTEQGDSAMYLCASSLAAGFEQYFGPGTRLTVT.

The chain carries TRBV27 and TRBJ2-1; possibly TRBD2 for D (6 bases). In germline, CDR1 is MNHEY, CDR2 SMNVEV (reference sequence). CDR3 length equals 15 residues. V lost 5 bases, J lost 4 bases, and 15 bases lay in between. The CDR3 DNA reads TGTGCCAGCAGTCTAGTAGCGGTAGTTTACAATGAGCAGTTCTTC. Residues: CASSLVAVVYNEQFF.

The chain is built from TRBV14 and TRBJ1-2; no clear D. Germline lookup yields CDR1 SGHDN and CDR2 FVKESK. V was trimmed by 6 bases and J by 4 bases, leaving 9 bases between them. This CDR3 is built from 12 residues. The CDR3 reads CASSTTVYGYTF. The CDR3 bases are TGTGCCAGCAGTACGACCGTCTATGGCTACACCTTC.

The count of this clone is one. J is TRBJ2-1 and V is TRBV4-3; 9 nucleotides agree with TRBD2. The CDR3 runs to 15 residues. Germline V gene sequence: CDR1 LGHNA, CDR2 YSLEER. V trimming: 1 base; J trimming: 4 bases; junction bases outside the gene matches: 2. The CDR3 DNA sequence: TGCGCCAGCAGCCAAGGGACTAGCGTATACAATGAGCAGTTCTTC. It translates to CASSQGTSVYNEQFF.

The V gene is TRBV7-2, the J gene TRBJ2-1; D perhaps matches TRBD2 (5 bases). V was clipped by 3 bases and J by 0 bases, with 15 bases between them. Germline lookup yields CDR1 SGHTA and CDR2 FQGNSA. CDR3 length: 17 residues. The CDR3 region is CASSFNYVTSSYNEQFF. Written as DNA, the CDR3 is TGTGCCAGCAGCTTTAATTACGTTACTAGCTCCTACAATGAGCAGTTCTTC.

The J gene is TRBJ2-2, the V gene TRBV29-1; TRBD1 is a possible D gene (6 bases). V was pared by 0 bases and J by 5 bases, with 16 bases between. Per germline, CDR1 SQVTM and CDR2 ANQGSEA. The CDR3 has 16 residues. CDR3 amino acids: CSVEDWGLRGTGELFF. CDR3 nucleotides: TGCAGCGTTGAAGATTGGGGTCTGAGGGGGACCGGGGAGCTGTTTTTT.

The V call is TRBV2, the J call TRBJ2-1; TRBD1 matches at 8 bases. The J segment lost 4 bases and the V segment lost 5 bases, leaving 4 bases of the junction unmatched. CDR3 length equals 14 residues. The V gene's germline CDR1 is SNHLY and CDR2 FYNNEI. The CDR3 bases are TGTGCCAGCAGTACAGGGGGAAAATACAATGAGCAGTTCTTC. The encoded protein is CASSTGGKYNEQFF.